This TCR beta chain is drawn from a study of cytomegalovirus exposure and HLA in healthy donors. General study results and limits: According to a later analysis, donors in an Asian-associated ancestry cluster reportedly had fewer N-insertions than the roughly 670-donor mean. The study put some 160 TCR beta chains on its list as cytomegalovirus-associated. In a later analysis, specific HLA alleles were associated with approximately 17,000 TCR beta sequences at a 0.05 false discovery rate.

Trimming cost V 3 bases and J 1 base; bases outside gene matches: 10. The CDR3 runs 17 residues. Germline V gene data show CDR1 as LGHNA and CDR2 as YNFKEQ. Concerning this clone: Its antigen is unknown.

The PCR contained 60 Vbeta and 13 Jbeta primers. Only in-frame clones appear in the TCRdb table, and some are missing; sequencing was by immunoSEQ multiplex PCR. The data contain about 190,000 clones, roughly 80% of them singletons. The sequence came from a woman in her forties or fifties in good health and CMV-seropositive. Source material: PBMCs. This sequence joins TRBV4-2 and TRBJ2-5, with 8 bases fitting TRBD2. CDR3 region: CASSHSKGRGAQETQYF. CDR3 sequence (DNA): TGTGCCAGCAGCCATTCCAAGGGGCGGGGGGCCCAAGAGACCCAGTACTTC.